This TCR beta chain stems from a study of cytomegalovirus exposure and HLA in healthy donors. Produced via immunoSEQ multiplex PCR; TCRdb's table is partial and in-frame only. Among tens of thousands of clones, about 93% were seen once, and the ten largest hold over 5%. The clonotype was recovered from a man between 18 and 35 years old in good health and CMV-seronegative. The material sequenced was PBMCs.

In DNA form, the CDR3 reads TGTGCCAGCAGTTCGATATTGGGGCTGGGAGGCTACACCTTC. It translates to CASSSILGLGGYTF. The chain links TRBV28 to TRBJ1-2; a weak D match, TRBD1 (5 bases). Germline V lookup: CDR1 MDHEN, CDR2 SYDVKM. Trimming stripped 4 bases from V and 8 bases from J, with 17 bases between. CDR3 size: 14 residues.